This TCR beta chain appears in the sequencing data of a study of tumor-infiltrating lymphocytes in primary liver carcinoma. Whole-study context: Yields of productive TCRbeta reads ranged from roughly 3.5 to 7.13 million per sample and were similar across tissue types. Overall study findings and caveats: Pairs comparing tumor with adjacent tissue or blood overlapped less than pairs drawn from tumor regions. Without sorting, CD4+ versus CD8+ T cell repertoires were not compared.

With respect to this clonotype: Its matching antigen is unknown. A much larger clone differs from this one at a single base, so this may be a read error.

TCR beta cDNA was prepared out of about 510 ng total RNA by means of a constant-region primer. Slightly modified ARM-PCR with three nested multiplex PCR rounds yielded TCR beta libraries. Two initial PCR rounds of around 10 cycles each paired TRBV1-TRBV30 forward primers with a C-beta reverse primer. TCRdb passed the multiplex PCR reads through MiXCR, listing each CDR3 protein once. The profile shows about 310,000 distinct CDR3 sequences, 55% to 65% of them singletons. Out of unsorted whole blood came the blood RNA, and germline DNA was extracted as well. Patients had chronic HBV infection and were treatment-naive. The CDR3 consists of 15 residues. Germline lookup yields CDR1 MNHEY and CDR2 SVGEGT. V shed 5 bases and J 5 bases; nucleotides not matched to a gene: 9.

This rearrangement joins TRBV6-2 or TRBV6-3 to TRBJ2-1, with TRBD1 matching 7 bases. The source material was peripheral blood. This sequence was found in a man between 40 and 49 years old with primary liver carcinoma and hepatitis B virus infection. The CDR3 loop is CASSLLEGANNEQFF. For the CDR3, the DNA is TGTGCCAGCAGTCTTCTAGAGGGGGCCAACAATGAGCAGTTCTTC.